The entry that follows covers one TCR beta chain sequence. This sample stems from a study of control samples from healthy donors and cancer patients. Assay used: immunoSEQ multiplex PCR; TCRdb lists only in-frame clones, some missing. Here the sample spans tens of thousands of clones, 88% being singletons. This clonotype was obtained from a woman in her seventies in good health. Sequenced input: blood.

The CDR3 loop reads CASSVAASSSYEQYF. The CDR3 nucleotides are TGTGCCAGCAGCGTAGCGGCCTCAAGCTCCTACGAGCAGTACTTC. The rearrangement links TRBV9 to TRBJ2-7, with D unresolved. The CDR3 is made up of 15 amino acids. V was clipped by 0 bases and J by 0 bases, with 10 bases between them. The germline CDR1 and CDR2 sequences are SGDLS and YYNGEE.